The 32 T cell receptor beta chains in this list originate from one sample, sequenced in a study of blood T cell repertoires in COVID-19. Sequencing used immunoSEQ multiplex PCR; TCRdb keeps in-frame clones, though not all of them. The sample comprises 150,000 to 160,000 clones, 75% to 80% of which are singletons, and under 2% rests with the top ten. Material: peripheral blood. The receptors derive from a man older than 75 with acute or convalescent COVID-19.

The V call is TRBV11-2, the J call TRBJ1-1; 9 nucleotides line up with TRBD1. Trimming cost V 3 bases and J 3 bases; bases outside gene matches: 2. The germline V gene encodes CDR1 SGHAT and CDR2 FQNNGV. The CDR3 runs 14 residues. The CDR3 region is CASSLWDRDTEAFF. The CDR3 DNA is TGTGCCAGCAGCTTGTGGGACAGGGACACTGAAGCTTTCTTT.

The V call is TRBV5-8, the J call TRBJ1-2, with 9 bases aligning to TRBD1. Losses at the gene ends were 1 base for V and 4 bases for J; bases not matched to a gene: 5. This CDR3 spans 15 amino acids. Germline values: CDR1 SGHTS, CDR2 YDEGEE. The CDR3 DNA is TGTGCCAGCAGCTTGCCGGGGACAGGGACCTATGGCTACACCTTC. Protein sequence: CASSLPGTGTYGYTF.

This rearrangement joins TRBV6-5 to TRBJ1-2; D gene unclear. Per germline, CDR1 MNHEY and CDR2 SVGAGI. This CDR3 has 15 amino acids. V lost 5 bases and J lost 8, with 21 bases in between. The CDR3 nucleotides read TGTGCCAGCAGTCCCCCCCCGGGCAACTCGGGGGGCTACACCTTC. Its protein product is CASSPPPGNSGGYTF.

This clone was observed a few times. This chain connects TRBV21-1 to TRBJ1-1; the table's TRBD1 call for D was not verified on the DNA. TRBV21-1 is listed as a pseudogene. The CDR3 has 15 amino acids. Here the CDR3 reads CASSLPTGVATEAFF. Here the CDR3 DNA reads TGTGCCAGCAGCCTACCGACAGGGGTTGCCACTGAAGCTTTCTTT.

The CDR3 sequence: CASSLGTGGDTEAFF. The DNA for the CDR3 is TGCGCCAGCAGCTTGGGGACAGGCGGGGACACTGAAGCTTTCTTT. The rearrangement uses TRBV5-1 and TRBJ1-1; 7 bases fit TRBD1. V was pared by 0 bases and J by 3 bases, with 5 bases of the junction left unmatched. From germline, CDR1 is SGHRS and CDR2 YFSETQ. The CDR3 runs 15 residues. The full variable domain, its missing parts supplied by reference TRBV5-1 and TRBJ1-1, is KAGVTQTPRYLIKTRGQQVTLSCSPISGHRSVSWYQQTPGQGLQFLFEYFSETQRNKGNFPGRFSGRQFSNSRSEMNVSTLELGDSALYLCASSLGTGGDTEAFFGQGTRLTVV.

V usage is TRBV25-1 and J usage is TRBJ2-7; 9 bases fit TRBD1. The length of the CDR3 is 15 residues. Germline V CDR1 and CDR2: MGHDK, SYGVNS. V lost 6 bases and J lost 2; bases outside the gene matches: 8. The CDR3 protein is CASSDTGGRPYEQYF. CDR3 nucleotides: TGTGCCAGCAGCGATACAGGGGGCCGCCCCTACGAGCAGTACTTC.

As regards this clone: Within the sample, other DNA sequences also encode this same CDR3. The chain employs TRBV27 and TRBJ2-3; weak D call: TRBD1 (5 bases). This CDR3 is built from 12 residues. CDR1 MNHEY and CDR2 SMNVEV come from the germline V gene (reference sequence). The ends were cut back, 4 bases at V and 5 bases at J, with 7 bases in the middle. The CDR3 here is CASSSQGDTQYF. The DNA of the CDR3 is TGTGCCAGCAGTTCTCAGGGAGATACGCAGTATTTT.

The chain has TRBV12-3 or TRBV12-4 and TRBJ1-5; D is possibly TRBD1 (5 bases). This CDR3 is built from 13 residues. Deletions cut 7 bases from V and 4 bases from J, with 11 bases between. CDR3 residues: CASTRDGNQPQHF. CDR3 nucleotides: TGTGCCAGCACCAGGGATGGAAATCAGCCCCAGCATTTT.

The genes are TRBV30 and TRBJ1-5; the match to TRBD1 covers 11 bases. The CDR3 length is 17 residues. From germline, CDR1 is GTSNPN and CDR2 SVGIG (reference sequence). The trim removed 3 bases at V and 6 bases at J, leaving 13 bases unmatched. DNA of the CDR3: TGTGCCTGGAGGGAGGGACCGGGACAGGGGGTTGGTCAGCCCCAGCATTTT. It encodes CAWREGPGQGVGQPQHF.

This clone was found once. The chain carries TRBV7-8 and TRBJ2-1; 11 bases align to TRBD1. CDR3 length: 15 residues. Trimming at V came to 5 bases and at J to 7 bases, leaving 7 bases not matched to a gene. Germline values: CDR1 SGHVS, CDR2 FQNEAQ. The CDR3 sequence: CASSQPGQGVNEQFF. CDR3 sequence (DNA): TGTGCCAGCAGCCAACCGGGACAGGGGGTTAATGAGCAGTTCTTC.

In its sample, this clone was seen a few times. V usage is TRBV24-1 and J usage is TRBJ2-3; TRBD1 agrees at 7 bases. V was pared by 4 bases and J by 2 bases, with 14 bases of the junction left unmatched. The germline V gene encodes CDR1 KGHDR and CDR2 SFDVKD. The CDR3 loop spans 18 amino acids. As DNA, the CDR3 is TGTGCCACCAGTGAGCAAGGAAACAGGGGCTCCTCCACAGATACGCAGTATTTT. Translation gives CATSEQGNRGSSTDTQYF.

The count of this clone is one. This chain links TRBV4-1 with TRBJ2-1; TRBD2 matches 9 bases. Germline-derived CDR1 and CDR2 are MGHRA and YSYEKL. There are 16 residues in the CDR3. V lost 3 bases, J lost 5 bases, and 8 bases stayed unmatched. The CDR3 sequence is CASSHRLADAHNEQFF. The CDR3 nucleotides read TGCGCCAGCAGCCACCGACTAGCGGACGCACACAATGAGCAGTTCTTC.

V is TRBV19 and J is TRBJ2-1, with 11 bases aligning to TRBD2. Trimming cost V 1 base and J 7 bases; bases outside gene matches: 12. Germline CDR1 and CDR2: LNHDA and SQIVND (reference sequence). The CDR3 has 18 residues. CDR3 protein: CASSIVGLAGGNRNEQFF. The CDR3 bases are TGTGCCAGTAGTATAGTAGGGCTAGCGGGGGGTAATCGGAATGAGCAGTTCTTC.

The chain employs TRBV2 and TRBJ1-2; the D is unclear. This CDR3 region has 12 residues. Deletions cut 7 bases from V and 7 bases from J, with 13 bases between. Germline assignment: CDR1 SNHLY and CDR2 FYNNEI. The CDR3 bases are TGTGCCAGCACGTCCCCCCGCAGTGGCTACACCTTC. This sequence encodes CASTSPRSGYTF. Full variable domain (remainder filled in from reference TRBV2 and TRBJ1-2): EPEVTQTPSHQVTQMGQEVILRCVPISNHLYFYWYRQILGQKVEFLVSFYNNEISEKSEIFDDQFSVERPDGSNFTLKIRSTKLEDSAMYFCASTSPRSGYTFGSGTRLTVV.

The chain has TRBV20-1 and TRBJ2-5; 7 bases fit TRBD2. Germline CDR1 DFQATT, CDR2 SNEGSKA (reference sequence). The CDR3 sequence is 14 residues long. Trimming at V came to 3 bases and at J to 5 bases, leaving 9 bases not matched to a gene. CDR3 in amino acids: CSASIGGNRETQYF. In DNA, the CDR3 is TGCAGTGCTAGTATCGGGGGGAATAGGGAGACCCAGTACTTC.

The sample holds one count of this clone. The chain has TRBV7-2 and TRBJ2-7; 7 bases map to TRBD1. Germline V CDR1 and CDR2: SGHTA, FQGNSA. The CDR3 contains 14 residues. V trimming: 3 bases; J trimming: 2 bases; junction bases outside the gene matches: 4. As DNA, the CDR3 is TGTGCCAGCAGCTTGATGCAGGGGGCCTACGAGCAGTACTTC. Translation gives CASSLMQGAYEQYF.

The rearrangement joins TRBV10-3 to TRBJ1-3; D is possibly TRBD1 (5 bases). The V end was cut by 11 bases, the J end by 0 bases, with 14 bases between. CDR1 ENHRY and CDR2 SYGVKD come from the germline V gene. The CDR3 runs 14 residues. The CDR3 DNA follows: TGTGCCGGAAAGACAGATAACTCTGGAAACACCATATATTTT. Amino acids: CAGKTDNSGNTIYF.

The chain combines TRBV14 with TRBJ1-6, with D possibly matching TRBD1 (5 bases). CDR3 size: 15 residues. Trimming left V 3 bases short and J 9 bases short, with 15 bases between. CDR1 and CDR2 (germline): SGHDN, FVKESK. CDR3 protein: CASSQQGNVVSPLHF. CDR3 nucleotide sequence: TGTGCCAGCAGCCAGCAGGGCAATGTTGTTTCACCCCTCCACTTT.

The chain joins TRBV18 to TRBJ1-1; a weak D match, TRBD1 (6 bases). V lost 3 bases and J lost 1, with 12 bases in between. The CDR3 is 15 amino acids. CDR1 is KGHSH, CDR2 LQKENI, per germline. CDR3 sequence reads: CASSPPGQPNTEAFF. CDR3 nucleotide sequence: TGTGCCAGCTCACCGCCAGGACAGCCGAACACTGAAGCTTTCTTT.

The chain combines TRBV4-3 with TRBJ1-2; 7 bases are a match to TRBD1. Germline CDR1 LGHNA, CDR2 YSLEER. V lost 6 bases and J lost 6; bases outside the gene matches: 7. The CDR3 contains 13 residues. The DNA for the CDR3 is TGCGCCAGCAGTCAGACAGGGTTACATGGCTACACCTTC. It yields the protein CASSQTGLHGYTF.

The chain links TRBV10-3 to TRBJ1-1; D call uncertain. Germline CDR1 reads ENHRY; CDR2 reads SYGVKD. The ends were cut back, 0 bases at V and 5 bases at J, with 7 bases in the middle. The CDR3 runs 13 residues. DNA for the CDR3: TGTGCCATCAGTGAGTCTCCGGGAACTGAAGCTTTCTTT. Translated: CAISESPGTEAFF.

The table lists this clone with many counts. One junction end does not reproduce the germline sequence, and a read error may be involved. The V and J genes are TRBV7-7 and TRBJ2-7; D might be TRBD2 (6 bases). CDR1 and CDR2 (germline): SSHAT, FNYEAQ (reference sequence). This CDR3 region has 15 residues. The CDR3 DNA is TGTGCTAGCAGCGCCGCGGTCGGGGGAATTTACGAGCAGTACTTC. Protein sequence: CASSAAVGGIYEQYF.

This clone was seen a few times. The chain employs TRBV6-1 and TRBJ1-5; TRBD1 might be the D (5 bases). CDR3 size: 14 residues. With 2 bases removed from V and 5 bases from J, the gap between germline ends came to 10 bases. Looked up from germline, CDR1 is MNHNS and CDR2 is SASEGT. The DNA for the CDR3 is TGTGCCAGCAGTGAACAGGGTTTTGATCAGCCCCAGCATTTT. Its translation: CASSEQGFDQPQHF.

This chain links TRBV2 with TRBJ2-2; D is perhaps TRBD1 (6 bases). The CDR3 length is 15 residues. In germline, CDR1 is SNHLY, CDR2 FYNNEI. The V and J ends lost 4 bases and 7 bases respectively, with 16 bases between them. The DNA for the CDR3 is TGTGCCAGCAGTGCGCTAACAGGGATTAGCGGGGAGCTGTTTTTT. Translation gives CASSALTGISGELFF.

The V gene is TRBV5-6, the J gene TRBJ2-1; the match to TRBD1 covers 9 bases. There are 13 residues in the CDR3. J was trimmed by 12 bases and V by 4 bases; bases with no gene match: 8. Germline V gene lookup returns CDR1 SGHDT and CDR2 YYEEEE. Here the CDR3 DNA reads TGTGCCAGCAGCAAAAACAGGGGGCTCAGGCAGTTCTTC. Translated: CASSKNRGLRQFF.

The V call is TRBV18, the J call TRBJ2-7, with 7 bases aligning to TRBD1. Germline CDR1 KGHSH, CDR2 LQKENI. V dropped 6 bases and J dropped 3; count of bases not matched to a gene: 5. The CDR3 is made up of 13 amino acids. The CDR3 spells CASSLGQIYEQYV. For the CDR3, the DNA is TGTGCCAGCTCTCTGGGACAGATCTACGAGCAGTACGTC.

A single count supports this clone. The chain uses TRBV5-1 and TRBJ2-1; 7 bases are a match to TRBD2. J lost 3 bases, V lost 0 bases, and 3 bases had no gene match. Germline CDR1 is SGHRS and CDR2 is YFSETQ. CDR3 size: 15 residues. CDR3 sequence (DNA): TGCGCCAGCAGCTTGGGTGGGGGGGACTACAATGAGCAGTTCTTC. It yields the protein CASSLGGGDYNEQFF.

The rearrangement joins TRBV5-4 to TRBJ2-1; 9 positions agree with TRBD2. Per germline, CDR1 SGHNT and CDR2 YYREEE (reference sequence). Trimming removed 0 bases from V and 7 bases from J; junction bases left unmatched: 11. There are 17 residues in the CDR3. CDR3 DNA: TGTGCCAGCAGCTTGGACTTCTTCGCGGGGGGGCTAAATGAGCAGTTCTTC. The encoded protein is CASSLDFFAGGLNEQFF.

This chain joins TRBV5-1 and TRBJ1-3; no clear D gene. The V and J ends lost 4 bases and 2 bases respectively, with 13 bases between them. The CDR3 length is 15 residues. Per the germline V gene, CDR1 is SGHRS and CDR2 is YFSETQ. The CDR3 here is CASSPRSGPGNTIYF. The CDR3 nucleotides are TGCGCCAGCAGCCCTCGCTCAGGCCCTGGAAACACCATATATTTT. The full variable domain, its missing parts supplied by reference TRBV5-1 and TRBJ1-3, is KAGVTQTPRYLIKTRGQQVTLSCSPISGHRSVSWYQQTPGQGLQFLFEYFSETQRNKGNFPGRFSGRQFSNSRSEMNVSTLELGDSALYLCASSPRSGPGNTIYFGEGSWLTVV.

The chain is built from TRBV7-9 and TRBJ1-1, with D hard to call. Germline CDR1 SEHNR, CDR2 FQNEAQ (reference sequence). The CDR3 runs 12 residues. The V gene lost 6 bases and the J gene lost 1 base, with 6 bases spanning the gap. Here the CDR3 reads CASRPGNTEAFF. CDR3 DNA: TGTGCCAGCAGGCCAGGGAACACTGAAGCTTTCTTT.

This CDR3 reads CASSPPTGAGNEQFF. The CDR3 DNA follows: TGTGCCAGCTCACCACCGACAGGGGCTGGCAATGAGCAGTTCTTC. The rearrangement links TRBV18 to TRBJ2-1, with 8 bases matching TRBD1. The J segment lost 6 bases and the V segment lost 0 bases, leaving 4 bases of the junction unmatched. Germline V gene sequence: CDR1 KGHSH, CDR2 LQKENI. The CDR3 has 15 residues.

V and J are TRBV11-2 and TRBJ2-2, with D unresolved. The CDR3 has 15 amino acids. Trimming took off 1 base at V and 1 base at J, with 7 bases between the two ends. Per germline, CDR1 SGHAT and CDR2 FQNNGV. The CDR3: CASSLVTQNTGELFF. DNA of the CDR3: TGTGCCAGCAGCTTAGTGACACAGAACACCGGGGAGCTGTTTTTT.